These 18 T cell receptor beta chains share one sample of origin, sequenced in a study of CD8+CD57+ T cells in acquired aplastic anemia. Those patients picked for sequencing had displayed CD8+CD57+ cell expansion on flow cytometry. Researchers used genomic DNA as the template to profile TCR beta VDJ and CDR3. A single record per CDR3 protein comes from TCRdb applying MiXCR to the reads. This sample carries roughly 250,000 distinct CDR3 sequences, 82% of them seen once, and the ten largest clones take approximately 40%. What was sequenced was sorted CD4+, CD8+, or CD8+CD57+ T cells (not recorded which) from PBMCs. These receptors were obtained from a human donor with aplastic anemia.

The chain uses TRBV11-3 and TRBJ1-6; 7 bases align to TRBD1. The trim removed 3 bases at V and 13 bases at J, leaving 12 bases unmatched. CDR1 SGHNT and CDR2 YENEEA come from the germline V gene. This CDR3 spans 15 amino acids. The CDR3 sequence is CASSFTGVERSPLHF. The CDR3 DNA is TGTGCCAGCAGCTTCACAGGGGTAGAGCGATCCCCCCTCCACTTT.

With regard to this clonotype: Lacking the conserved final phenylalanine or tryptophan, this CDR3 likely reflects a read error. The DNA is left out, because the CDR3 cannot be placed on it with certainty; the CDR3 is given as TCRdb lists it. J is TRBJ1-2 and V is TRBV7-9; TRBD1 is taken as the D call from the table, unchecked against the DNA. The CDR3 extends over 13 residues, inclusive of both ends. Germline CDR1 is SEHNR and CDR2 is FQNEAQ (reference sequence). Here the CDR3 reads CASSRQSGSGETE.

The chain uses TRBV7-3 and TRBJ2-1; perhaps TRBD2 as D (6 bases). The CDR3 is made up of 15 amino acids. Germline loops: CDR1 SGHTA, CDR2 FQGTGA. The V end lost 4 bases, the J end lost 13 bases, and 23 bases lay between the germline ends. CDR3 sequence: CASSSNGTWGENQFF. CDR3 DNA sequence: TGTGCCAGCAGCTCTAACGGGACTTGGGGAGAGAACCAGTTCTTC.

The sample holds one count of this clonotype. Relative to the germline gene, one junction end is altered; a read error may explain this. The CDR3 region is CASSSGGTCGETF. CDR3 nucleotide sequence: TGTGCCAGCAGTTCTGGCGGGACTTGTGGAGAGACTTTT. The chain carries TRBV7-3 and TRBJ2-3; D perhaps matches TRBD2 (6 bases). Germline-derived CDR1 and CDR2 are SGHTA and FQGTGA. There are 13 residues in the CDR3. Full variable domain (outside the CDR3, taken from reference TRBV7-3 and TRBJ2-3): GAGVSQTPSNKVTEKGKYVELRCDPISGHTALYWYRQSLGQGPEFLIYFQGTGAADDSGLPNDRFFAVRPEGSVSTLKIQRTERGDSAVYLCASSSGGTCGETFGPGTRLTVL.

Details on this clonotype: This likely comes from a read error, as the CDR3 has no conserved phenylalanine or tryptophan at its end. The chain couples TRBV29-1 to TRBJ2-7, with TRBD2 matching over 7 bases. Germline V CDR1 and CDR2: SQVTM, ANQGSEA. The CDR3 is made up of 13 amino acids. The V and J ends lost 5 bases and 3 bases, in that order; junction bases with no gene match: 7. The CDR3 sequence is CSVRTGGFYEQYA. CDR3 DNA: TGCAGCGTTCGGACCGGGGGGTTCTACGAGCAGTACGCC.

The V call is TRBV7-9, the J call TRBJ2-3; tentatively, D is TRBD1 (7 bases). V dropped 5 bases and J dropped 13 bases, with 25 bases sitting between them. Germline loops: CDR1 SEHNR, CDR2 FQNEAQ (reference sequence). The CDR3 covers 15 residues. The CDR3 sequence is CASSPPQGRTDGEYF. CDR3 bases: TGTGCCAGCAGCCCACCACAGGGGAGGACAGACGGGGAGTATTTT.

The chain employs TRBV6-1 and TRBJ1-6; possibly TRBD1 for D (6 bases). CDR1 MNHNS and CDR2 SASEGT come from the germline V gene. The CDR3 runs 17 residues. The V and J ends lost 7 bases and 0 bases respectively, with 16 bases between them. The CDR3 coding sequence is TGTGCCAGCACCAGGGACACAAGGTCCTCCTATAATTCACCCCTCCACTTT. This codes for CASTRDTRSSYNSPLHF.

This clonotype has a handful of counts. It is unclear where the CDR3 begins or ends on the DNA, so no DNA is shown, and the CDR3 is as TCRdb lists it. The chain combines TRBV7-8 with TRBJ2-5; the table assigns TRBD2, which was not confirmed against the DNA. Germline V CDR1 and CDR2: SGHVS, FQNEAQ. The CDR3 spans 14 residues, counting both ends. This chain's CDR3 is CASSPSPGLYTFGF.

V and J are TRBV9 and TRBJ2-5; unclear D gene. The closer fit of TRBJ2-1 to the DNA end suggests the J call may be wrong. This CDR3 has 16 residues. The germline V gene has CDR1 SGDLS and CDR2 YYNGEE. This CDR3 is CASSLETARNQPQQFF. Written as DNA, the CDR3 is TGTGCCAGCAGCTTAGAGACCGCCCGAAATCAGCCCCAGCAGTTCTTC.

A remark on this clonotype: One end of the junction does not line up with germline, which may come from a read error. V gene TRBV10-3 combines with J gene TRBJ1-6, with a weak D call TRBD1 (5 bases). This CDR3 has 13 amino acids. Germline V gives CDR1 ENHRY, CDR2 SYGVKD. The CDR3 DNA sequence: TGTGCCATCGGTGAGGGGCTTGGATCACCCCTCCACTTT. This codes for CAIGEGLGSPLHF.

This clonotype was observed once. The junction shows a germline mismatch at one end, possibly a read error. The chain employs TRBV7-4 and TRBJ2-3; a possible D gene is TRBD2 (6 bases). Germline assignment: CDR1 SGHVT and CDR2 SQSDAQ. This CDR3 is 13 amino acids long. CDR3 residues: CASGSEGTVTQYF. The CDR3 region has the DNA TGTGCCAGCGGGTCGGAGGGCACAGTTACGCAGTATTTT. Combining the CDR3 with reference TRBV7-4 and TRBJ2-3 gives the whole variable domain GAGVSQSPRYKVAKRGRDVALRCDSISGHVTLYWYRQTLGQGSEVLTYSQSDAQRDKSGRPSGRFSAERPERSVSTLKIQRTEQGDSAVYLCASGSEGTVTQYFGPGTRLTVL.

This clonotype appeared once. The rearrangement links TRBV12-3 or TRBV12-4 to TRBJ2-1, with D maybe TRBD1 (7 bases). CDR3 length equals 12 residues. V was trimmed by 2 bases and J by 14 bases, leaving 13 bases between them. CDR3 protein: CASSLSDREEFF. The CDR3 DNA sequence: TGTGCCAGCAGTTTAAGTGACAGGGAGGAGTTCTTC.

The DNA of the CDR3 is TGTGCCACCAGCAACGACAGGGGGGGAGAGACCCAGTACTTC. It is translated as CATSNDRGGETQYF. The gene calls are TRBV24-1 and TRBJ2-5; 9 bases align to TRBD1. J lost 4 bases, V lost 7 bases, and 6 bases had no gene match. This CDR3 comprises 14 residues. The germline gives CDR1 KGHDR, CDR2 SFDVKD.

The rearrangement joins TRBV9 to TRBJ1-4; D is perhaps TRBD1 (6 bases). V lost 0 bases, J lost 7 bases, and 19 bases lay in between. CDR1 SGDLS and CDR2 YYNGEE come from the germline V gene. This CDR3 region has 17 residues. The CDR3 spells CASSVGQGLAVGEKLFF. The CDR3 coding sequence is TGTGCCAGCAGCGTAGGTCAGGGGCTAGCAGTGGGTGAAAAACTGTTTTTT.

This CDR3 reads CASSLPGQANTPEQYV. The CDR3 region has the DNA TGTGCCAGCAGCTTACCGGGACAGGCGAACACGCCCGAGCAGTACGTC. The V call is TRBV7-8, the J call TRBJ2-7; 8 nucleotides align to TRBD1. The germline V gene has CDR1 SGHVS and CDR2 FQNEAQ. The junction had 12 bases not matched to a gene; V was cut back by 2 bases and J by 6 bases. The CDR3 contains 16 residues.

The chain uses TRBV11-3 and TRBJ2-7; the D gene is possibly TRBD1 (5 bases). The germline CDR1 and CDR2 sequences are SGHNT and YENEEA. The V and J ends lost 0 bases and 3 bases respectively, with 12 bases between them. The CDR3 runs 15 residues. The CDR3 DNA sequence: TGTGCCAGCAGCTTAGAGCTGACAGCGATCTACGAGCAGTACGTC. The encoded protein is CASSLELTAIYEQYV.

There are a few counts of this clonotype. The chain is built from TRBV7-9 and TRBJ2-1; 12 bases match TRBD2. The V and J ends lost 5 bases and 8 bases, in that order; junction bases with no gene match: 10. There are 16 residues in the CDR3. Germline V gene sequence: CDR1 SEHNR, CDR2 FQNEAQ (reference sequence). The CDR3 is CASSHPMTSGSDEQFF. The CDR3, as DNA: TGTGCCAGCAGCCATCCTATGACTAGCGGGAGCGATGAGCAGTTCTTC.

The J gene is TRBJ2-3, the V gene TRBV5-8; no definite D call. Trimming stripped 4 bases from V and 7 bases from J, with 10 bases between. CDR3 size: 12 residues. The germline gives CDR1 SGHTS, CDR2 YDEGEE. This chain's CDR3 is CASSVGAYTQYF. CDR3 in DNA: TGTGCCAGCAGCGTGGGCGCATATACGCAGTATTTT.